This T cell receptor beta chain emerged from a study of tumor-infiltrating lymphocytes in primary liver carcinoma. As for the study in general: Read depth, roughly 3.5 to 8 million productive TCRbeta reads, did not differ significantly between tissues.

Reverse transcription of roughly 0.45 ug total RNA with a constant-region primer produced TCR beta cDNA. Three nested multiplex PCR rounds, a slightly modified ARM-PCR, produced the libraries for TCR beta. For approximately 9 cycles apiece, the opening two PCR rounds ran with TRBV1-TRBV30 forward primers and a C-beta reverse primer. Via MiXCR, TCRdb re-called the multiplex PCR reads, giving one row per CDR3 protein. The sample records approximately 76,000 distinct CDR3 sequences, 60% to 80% being singletons. The source material, roughly 18-30 mg of unsorted bulk tissue, was used to co-extract RNA and DNA. Enrolled patients were chronically infected with HBV and treatment-naive. Study-wide findings and caveats: Overlap between tumor regions exceeded overlap of tumor with adjacent tissue or blood.

Germline V gene lookup returns CDR1 SGHAT and CDR2 FQNNGV. The CDR3 length is 15 residues, termini included. As to this clonotype: Antigen: not known. Without the conserved terminal phenylalanine or tryptophan, this CDR3 likely stems from a read error. The DNA is left out, because the CDR3 cannot be placed on it with certainty; the CDR3 is given as TCRdb lists it.

This sequence was found in a woman aged 55-69 years with primary liver carcinoma and hepatitis B virus infection. V and J are TRBV11-2 and TRBJ2-7. Sample: liver tumor tissue from sampling region 4. The sample's subset: tumor region T4, right-lateral pole. CDR3: CASSLGRRQGYEQHY.